This T cell receptor (beta chain) comes out of a study of cytomegalovirus exposure and HLA in healthy donors. Overall study findings and caveats: More clonal expansion characterized HLA-associated TCR beta chains than equally common others in a later analysis. Indistinguishable V segments such as TRBV6-2 and TRBV6-3 were excluded. Later analysis associated a missense DCLRE1C variant with TCR beta V- and J-gene trimming.

With 60 Vbeta and 13 Jbeta primers, the PCR was carried out. Measured with immunoSEQ multiplex PCR; TCRdb has only the in-frame clones, and not every one. The sample comprises fewer than 200,000 clones, roughly 84% of which are singletons, and approximately 1.5% rests with the top ten. Points on this clone: Its antigen is as yet unknown.

V dropped 1 base and J dropped 5 bases, with 11 bases sitting between them. Germline CDR1 reads SEHNR; CDR2 reads FQNEAQ (reference sequence). This CDR3 has 14 residues. This TCR derives from a male donor in good health and CMV-seronegative. The rearrangement links TRBV7-9 to TRBJ1-1; D unclear. The material sequenced was PBMCs. The DNA for the CDR3 is TGTGCCAGCAGCTTAGACCTATCGGGAACTGAAGCTTTCTTT. Translation gives CASSLDLSGTEAFF.